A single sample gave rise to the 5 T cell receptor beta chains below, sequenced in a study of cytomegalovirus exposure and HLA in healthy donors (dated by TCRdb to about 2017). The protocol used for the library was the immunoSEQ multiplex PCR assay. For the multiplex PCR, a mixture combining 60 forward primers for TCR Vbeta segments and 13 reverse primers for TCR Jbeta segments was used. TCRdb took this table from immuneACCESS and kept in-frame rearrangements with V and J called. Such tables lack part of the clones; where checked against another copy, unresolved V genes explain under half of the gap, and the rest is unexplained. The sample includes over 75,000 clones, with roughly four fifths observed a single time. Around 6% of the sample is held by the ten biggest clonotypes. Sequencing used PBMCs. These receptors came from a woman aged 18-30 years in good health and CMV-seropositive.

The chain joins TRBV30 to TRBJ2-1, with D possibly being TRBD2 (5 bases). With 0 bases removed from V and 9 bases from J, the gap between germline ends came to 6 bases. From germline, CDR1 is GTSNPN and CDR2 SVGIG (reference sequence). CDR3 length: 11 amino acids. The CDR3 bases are TGTGCCTGGAGTGTAGGAGGTGAGCAGTTCTTC. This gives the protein CAWSVGGEQFF.

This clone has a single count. The CDR3 is CASSSRGSLETQYF. The CDR3 DNA reads TGTGCCAGCAGTTCCCGAGGCAGCCTGGAGACCCAGTACTTC. The chain is built from TRBV27 and TRBJ2-5; D is unresolved. The germline V gene has CDR1 MNHEY and CDR2 SMNVEV (reference sequence). With 4 bases removed from V and 5 bases from J, the gap between germline ends came to 14 bases. CDR3 length: 14 amino acids.

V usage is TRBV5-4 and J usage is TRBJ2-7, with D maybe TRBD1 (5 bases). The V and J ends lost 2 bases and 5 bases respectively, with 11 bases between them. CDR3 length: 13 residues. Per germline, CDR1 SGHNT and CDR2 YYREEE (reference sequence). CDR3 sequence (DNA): TGTGCCAGCAGCTTCGCAGGGTACCACGAGCAGTACTTC. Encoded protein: CASSFAGYHEQYF. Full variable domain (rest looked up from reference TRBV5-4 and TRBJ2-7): ETGVTQSPTHLIKTRGQQVTLRCSSQSGHNTVSWYQQALGQGPQFIFQYYREEENGRGNFPPRFSGLQFPNYSSELNVNALELDDSALYLCASSFAGYHEQYFGPGTRLTVT.

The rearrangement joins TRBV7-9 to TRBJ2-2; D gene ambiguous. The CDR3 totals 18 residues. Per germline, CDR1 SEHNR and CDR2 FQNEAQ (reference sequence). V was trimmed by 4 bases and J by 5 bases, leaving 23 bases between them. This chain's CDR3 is CASSSSLPPNRVTGELFF. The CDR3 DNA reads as TGTGCCAGCAGCTCCAGCCTACCCCCAAACCGGGTAACCGGGGAGCTGTTTTTT.

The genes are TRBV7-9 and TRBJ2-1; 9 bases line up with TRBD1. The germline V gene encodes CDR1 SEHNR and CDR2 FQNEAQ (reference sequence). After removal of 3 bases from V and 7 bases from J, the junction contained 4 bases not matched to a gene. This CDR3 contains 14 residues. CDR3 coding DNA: TGTGCCAGCAGCTTGGGACAGGGTGTAAATGAGCAGTTCTTC. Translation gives CASSLGQGVNEQFF.